This T cell receptor beta chain comes out of a study of identical twins. CDR3 length equals 11 residues. Germline lookup yields CDR1 KGHDR and CDR2 SFDVKD. Between the trimmed V and J ends, which lost 4 bases and 3 bases, there was a span of 2 bases. General study findings and limits: There was an excess of low generation probability in the out-of-frame alpha sequences that twins shared.

Among all donors, each was a healthy Caucasian. Turning to this clonotype: Its specificity is unknown. Just one base apart from a much larger clone, this may be a read error.

From the 5' RACE reads, TCRdb called clonotypes with MiXCR, one entry per CDR3 protein. The sample comprises nearly 900,000 distinct CDR3 sequences, 9% to 15% of which are singletons, and about 1.6% rests with the top ten. Another study also made use of these data, one on yellow fever vaccine responses in identical twins.

The specimen was PBMCs. The clonotype originates from a woman in her late teens or twenties in good health. The chain couples TRBV24-1 to TRBJ2-5; D not resolved. The CDR3 DNA reads as TGTGCCACCAGTGAGGAAGAGACCCAGTACTTC. This encodes CATSEEETQYF.